One and the same sample provided the 4 T cell receptor beta chains below, sequenced in a study of blood T cell repertoires in COVID-19. Assay: immunoSEQ multiplex PCR; the TCRdb copy retains only in-frame clones and omits some. Seen here are over 300,000 clones, around 91% observed once, and the top ten hold 6.5%. Sequencing was done on a sample of peripheral blood. The receptor set was obtained from a man younger than 35 with active or convalescent COVID-19.

The CDR3 spells CASSLMVGTGPGNTIYF. For the CDR3, the DNA is TGTGCCAGCAGCTTAATGGTGGGGACAGGGCCCGGAAACACCATATATTTT. The J gene is TRBJ1-3, the V gene TRBV7-3, with 9 bases matching TRBD1. The V and J ends lost 1 base and 4 bases, in that order; junction bases with no gene match: 8. This CDR3 contains 17 residues. Germline V gene data show CDR1 as SGHTA and CDR2 as FQGTGA.

The chain has TRBV6-4 and TRBJ2-1; maybe TRBD1 (5 bases). The CDR3 covers 12 residues. From germline, CDR1 is MRHNA and CDR2 SNTAGT. V shed 5 bases and J shed 7 bases, with 9 bases lying between them. The CDR3 nucleotides read TGTGCCAGCAGTAAAGGGGAAAATGAGCAGTTCTTC. It yields the protein CASSKGENEQFF.

The CDR3 is CASSSRSRDRGAFF. The CDR3 bases are TGTGCCAGCAGCTCCAGGTCCCGGGACAGGGGTGCTTTCTTT. This rearrangement joins TRBV9 to TRBJ1-1; 10 nucleotides align to TRBD1. The V and J ends lost 4 bases and 11 bases, in that order; junction bases with no gene match: 11. Germline lookup yields CDR1 SGDLS and CDR2 YYNGEE. This CDR3 has 14 residues.

The J gene is TRBJ2-3, the V gene TRBV15; 12 bases are shared with TRBD2. The germline gives CDR1 LNHNV, CDR2 YYDKDF (reference sequence). V shed 4 bases, J shed 6 bases, and the junction held 11 bases outside the gene matches. The CDR3 covers 17 residues. The CDR3 here is CATSTGLAGRLYDTQYF. Here the CDR3 DNA reads TGTGCCACCAGCACCGGACTAGCGGGGAGGCTCTACGATACGCAGTATTTT.